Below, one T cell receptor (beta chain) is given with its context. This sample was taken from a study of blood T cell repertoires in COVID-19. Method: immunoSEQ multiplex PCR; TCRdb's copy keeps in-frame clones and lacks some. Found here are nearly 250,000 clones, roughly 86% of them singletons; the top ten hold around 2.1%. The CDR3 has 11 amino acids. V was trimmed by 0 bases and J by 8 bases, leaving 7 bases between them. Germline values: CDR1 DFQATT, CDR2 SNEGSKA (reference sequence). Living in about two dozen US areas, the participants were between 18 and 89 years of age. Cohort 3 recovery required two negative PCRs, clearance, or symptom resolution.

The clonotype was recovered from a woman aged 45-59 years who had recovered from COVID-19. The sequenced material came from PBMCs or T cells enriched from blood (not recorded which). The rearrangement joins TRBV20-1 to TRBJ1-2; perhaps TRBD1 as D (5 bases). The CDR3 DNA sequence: TGCAGTGCTAGAGATAGGGGAGGCTACACCTTC. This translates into CSARDRGGYTF.